The 28 T cell receptor beta chains reported below all come from one sample, sequenced in a study of T cells after somatic rescue of genetic block. The repertoire was sequenced with immunoSEQ multiplex PCR; TCRdb's copy has only in-frame clones and lacks some. Of about 72,000 clones in the sample, roughly 90% were seen once. Sample: peripheral blood mononuclear cells (PBMCs). All receptors derive from a man under 40.

This rearrangement joins TRBV5-4 to TRBJ2-3; D gene unclear. Trimming stripped 5 bases from V and 3 bases from J, with 13 bases between. This CDR3 comprises 14 residues. Germline assignment: CDR1 SGHNT and CDR2 YYREEE (reference sequence). As DNA, the CDR3 is TGTGCCAGCAGGCCGCTCCCCGGAACAGATACGCAGTATTTT. Protein sequence: CASRPLPGTDTQYF.

The sample holds one count of this clone. The genes are TRBV2 and TRBJ2-5; the match to TRBD1 covers 8 bases. The CDR3 contains 16 residues. CDR1 and CDR2 from the germline V gene are SNHLY and FYNNEI. The V segment lost 2 bases and the J segment 6 bases; nucleotides outside the gene matches: 11. CDR3 bases: TGTGCCAGCAGTGAATGGGGGACAGGAGGGCTCCAGACCCAGTACTTC. It encodes CASSEWGTGGLQTQYF.

In its sample, this clone was seen once. The gene calls are TRBV5-5 and TRBJ1-1; a weak D match, TRBD1 (5 bases). This CDR3 comprises 15 residues. Germline values: CDR1 SGHKS, CDR2 YYEKEE (reference sequence). Deletions cut 4 bases from V and 0 bases from J, with 13 bases between. This chain's CDR3 is CASSLRQSMNTEAFF. Here the CDR3 DNA reads TGTGCCAGCAGCCTCCGACAGTCTATGAACACTGAAGCTTTCTTT.

A note on this clone: The identical CDR3 is also encoded by other nucleotide sequences in the sample. The chain joins TRBV18 to TRBJ2-2; D gene unclear. CDR1 KGHSH and CDR2 LQKENI come from the germline V gene. V lost 2 bases and J 6 bases, leaving 4 bases between the germline ends. The CDR3 extends over 12 amino acids. CDR3 DNA sequence: TGTGCCAGCTCACCAACCTCCGGGGAGCTGTTTTTT. It codes for CASSPTSGELFF.

V and J are TRBV7-3 and TRBJ2-1; D gene unclear. The CDR3 consists of 15 residues. Germline V CDR1 and CDR2: SGHTA, FQGTGA. The V end was cut by 5 bases, the J end by 4 bases, with 15 bases between. The CDR3 spells CASSRVPGSYNEQFF. CDR3 DNA sequence: TGTGCCAGCAGCCGAGTCCCAGGTTCATACAATGAGCAGTTCTTC. The complete variable domain, with remaining parts taken from reference TRBV7-3 and TRBJ2-1, reads GAGVSQTPSNKVTEKGKYVELRCDPISGHTALYWYRQSLGQGPEFLIYFQGTGAADDSGLPNDRFFAVRPEGSVSTLKIQRTERGDSAVYLCASSRVPGSYNEQFFGPGTRLTVL.

J is TRBJ1-1 and V is TRBV5-1; TRBD1 matches 8 bases. The CDR3 runs to 14 residues. Per germline, CDR1 SGHRS and CDR2 YFSETQ. J lost 1 base, V lost 7 bases, and 6 bases had no gene match. CDR3 nucleotides: TGCGCCAGCTCCCGGGGACAGGAGAACACTGAAGCTTTCTTT. Protein sequence: CASSRGQENTEAFF. Complete variable domain (other parts from reference TRBV5-1 and TRBJ1-1): KAGVTQTPRYLIKTRGQQVTLSCSPISGHRSVSWYQQTPGQGLQFLFEYFSETQRNKGNFPGRFSGRQFSNSRSEMNVSTLELGDSALYLCASSRGQENTEAFFGQGTRLTVV.

The chain has TRBV5-8 and TRBJ2-7; 9 bases line up with TRBD1. The CDR3 contains 15 residues. CDR1 SGHTS and CDR2 YDEGEE come from the germline V gene. The V and J ends lost 1 base and 2 bases, in that order; junction bases with no gene match: 4. As DNA, the CDR3 is TGTGCCAGCAGCTTGTACGGGACAGGGCCCTACGAGCAGTACTTC. Amino acid sequence: CASSLYGTGPYEQYF.

V gene TRBV6-6 combines with J gene TRBJ1-2; unclear D gene. Germline CDR1 is MNHNY and CDR2 is SVGAGI (reference sequence). This CDR3 is 12 amino acids long. V was shortened by 0 bases and J by 8 bases, with 7 bases between the two germline ends. CDR3 nucleotides: TGTGCCAGCAGTTACTCGCGAGAGGGCTACACCTTC. This encodes CASSYSREGYTF.

The gene calls are TRBV7-8 and TRBJ2-5, with 9 bases lining up with TRBD2. The CDR3 has 16 amino acids. The germline CDR1 and CDR2 sequences are SGHVS and FQNEAQ. V was clipped by 1 base and J by 4 bases; unmatched bases: 7. The CDR3 nucleotides are TGTGCCAGCAGCTTAGTAGCGGGGGTACCCCGAGAGACCCAGTACTTC. It codes for CASSLVAGVPRETQYF.

The genes are TRBV27 and TRBJ2-1; D gene ambiguous. The V end was cut by 6 bases, the J end by 0 bases, with 9 bases between. The CDR3 length is 14 residues. Germline V gene lookup returns CDR1 MNHEY and CDR2 SMNVEV (reference sequence). CDR3: CASRRTSSYNEQFF. In DNA form, the CDR3 reads TGTGCCAGCAGACGGACGAGCTCCTACAATGAGCAGTTCTTC.

This clone was detected once. The chain couples TRBV7-8 to TRBJ1-1; 9 nucleotides match TRBD1. The germline V gene encodes CDR1 SGHVS and CDR2 FQNEAQ. The V gene end was trimmed by 2 bases and the J gene end by 4 bases; junction bases not matched to a gene: 2. The CDR3 totals 14 residues. The CDR3 spells CASSLTGGGTEAFF. CDR3 nucleotide sequence: TGTGCCAGCAGCTTAACAGGGGGCGGCACTGAAGCTTTCTTT.

This clone was seen just once. V usage is TRBV6-5 and J usage is TRBJ1-1, with 7 nucleotides matching TRBD1. The V gene's germline CDR1 is MNHEY and CDR2 SVGAGI. This CDR3 comprises 14 residues. V lost 2 bases and J lost 0; bases outside the gene matches: 0. CDR3 protein: CASSYDRVNTEAFF. The CDR3 DNA follows: TGTGCCAGCAGTTACGACAGGGTGAACACTGAAGCTTTCTTT.

The V gene is TRBV9, the J gene TRBJ1-5; 8 nucleotides agree with TRBD1. Germline loops: CDR1 SGDLS, CDR2 YYNGEE. The V and J ends lost 4 bases and 4 bases, in that order; junction bases with no gene match: 4. This CDR3 is 14 amino acids long. CDR3: CASSLGQGNQPQHF. CDR3 coding DNA: TGTGCCAGCAGCTTAGGACAGGGAAATCAGCCCCAGCATTTT. The full variable domain, with the rest looked up from reference TRBV9 and TRBJ1-5, is DSGVTQTPKHLITATGQRVTLRCSPRSGDLSVYWYQQSLDQGLQFLIQYYNGEERAKGNILERFSAQQFPDLHSELNLSSLELGDSALYFCASSLGQGNQPQHFGDGTRLSIL.

The CDR3 is CASSPPGYEQYF. CDR3 sequence (DNA): TGCGCCAGCAGCCCCCCTGGCTACGAGCAGTACTTC. This chain uses TRBV5-1 with TRBJ2-7; no definite D call. Germline-derived CDR1 and CDR2 are SGHRS and YFSETQ. V was cut by 4 bases and J by 3 bases, with 8 bases left in between. The CDR3 has 12 residues.

The chain combines TRBV28 with TRBJ2-7, with D perhaps TRBD1 or TRBD2 (5 bases each). V was clipped by 6 bases and J by 0 bases, with 12 bases between them. This CDR3 spans 14 amino acids. Per the germline V gene, CDR1 is MDHEN and CDR2 is SYDVKM. The CDR3 loop is CASRGTLSSYEQYF. For the CDR3, the DNA is TGTGCCAGCAGGGGGACGCTCAGCTCCTACGAGCAGTACTTC.

The chain recombines TRBV2 with TRBJ2-7, with D perhaps matching TRBD2 (5 bases). Per the germline V gene, CDR1 is SNHLY and CDR2 is FYNNEI. The CDR3 is 15 residues long. Between the trimmed V and J ends, which lost 6 bases and 6 bases, there was a span of 21 bases. The CDR3 sequence: CASSAIARLSGEQYF. In DNA form, the CDR3 reads TGTGCCAGCAGCGCAATAGCGAGGCTTTCGGGCGAGCAGTACTTC.

The V and J genes are TRBV7-9 and TRBJ1-2, with 7 positions matching TRBD1. This CDR3 has 15 residues. The V and J ends lost 4 bases and 5 bases, in that order; junction bases with no gene match: 10. Germline V gives CDR1 SEHNR, CDR2 FQNEAQ (reference sequence). The CDR3: CASSSGDRGIYGYTF. The DNA of the CDR3 is TGTGCCAGCAGCTCAGGGGACAGAGGAATATATGGCTACACCTTC.

The chain combines TRBV6-5 with TRBJ2-5; TRBD2 is a possible D gene (5 bases). The closer fit of TRBJ2-7 to the DNA end suggests the J call may be wrong. Looked up from germline, CDR1 is MNHEY and CDR2 is SVGAGI. This CDR3 spans 13 amino acids. DNA for the CDR3: TGTGCCAGCAGTCAACACGGGGATCTCGAGCAGTACTTC. This gives the protein CASSQHGDLEQYF.

The chain combines TRBV5-4 with TRBJ2-7, with 7 bases identical to TRBD2. Germline V gives CDR1 SGHNT, CDR2 YYREEE (reference sequence). Unmatched junction bases numbered 15, after V lost 3 bases and J lost 6 bases. The CDR3 consists of 16 residues. In nucleotides, the CDR3 is TGTGCCAGCAGCTCGGGTGGGGTTCTGGCGGGAGCCGAGCAGTACTTC. This codes for CASSSGGVLAGAEQYF. The variable domain in full, completed from reference TRBV5-4 and TRBJ2-7, reads ETGVTQSPTHLIKTRGQQVTLRCSSQSGHNTVSWYQQALGQGPQFIFQYYREEENGRGNFPPRFSGLQFPNYSSELNVNALELDDSALYLCASSSGGVLAGAEQYFGPGTRLTVT.

The CDR3 DNA sequence: TGTGCCAGCAGCCCGGTTCCAGCGGCCCTCACAGATACGCAGTATTTT. Protein sequence: CASSPVPAALTDTQYF. The chain carries TRBV7-8 and TRBJ2-3; possible D gene TRBD2, 5 bases. Looked up from germline, CDR1 is SGHVS and CDR2 is FQNEAQ. The CDR3 loop spans 16 amino acids. V was trimmed by 5 bases and J by 2 bases, leaving 17 bases between them.

The chain links TRBV6-5 to TRBJ2-5; a weak D match, TRBD2 (5 bases). The V and J ends lost 8 bases and 5 bases respectively, with 18 bases between them. CDR3 length: 14 amino acids. Germline-derived CDR1 and CDR2 are MNHEY and SVGAGI. The CDR3 spells CASGQATRGETQYF. CDR3 nucleotides: TGTGCCAGCGGGCAGGCCACCCGAGGGGAGACCCAGTACTTC.

This clone was recorded once. This chain uses TRBV19 with TRBJ2-3; TRBD2 is a possible D gene (5 bases). V was trimmed by 2 bases and J by 3 bases, leaving 9 bases between them. The germline V gene has CDR1 LNHDA and CDR2 SQIVND (reference sequence). The CDR3 consists of 14 residues. CDR3 sequence (DNA): TGTGCCAGTAGTATAATCCAGCGGACAGATACGCAGTATTTT. Its translation: CASSIIQRTDTQYF.

This clone was observed once. The J gene is TRBJ1-1, the V gene TRBV19; 11 bases are shared with TRBD1. Germline values: CDR1 LNHDA, CDR2 SQIVND (reference sequence). The CDR3 runs to 16 residues. The V and J ends lost 5 bases and 1 base, in that order; junction bases with no gene match: 6. DNA for the CDR3: TGTGCCAGTAGTCCGCGGACAGGGGGCCGGAACACTGAAGCTTTCTTT. This codes for CASSPRTGGRNTEAFF.

The V gene is TRBV30, the J gene TRBJ2-1, with 9 bases fitting TRBD2. With 1 base clipped from V and 9 bases from J, the junction kept 10 bases outside the gene matches. Per germline, CDR1 GTSNPN and CDR2 SVGIG (reference sequence). The CDR3 covers 15 residues. CDR3 in DNA: TGTGCCTGGAGTGGTTTAGGCGGGGGGGCAACTGAGCAGTTCTTC. It yields the protein CAWSGLGGGATEQFF. Full variable domain (remainder filled in from reference TRBV30 and TRBJ2-1): SQTIHQWPATLVQPVGSPLSLECTVEGTSNPNLYWYRQAAGRGLQLLFYSVGIGQISSEVPQNLSASRPQDRQFILSSKKLLLSDSGFYLCAWSGLGGGATEQFFGPGTRLTVL.

The chain carries TRBV6-6 and TRBJ2-5; 10 nucleotides align to TRBD2. V lost 2 bases and J lost 3; bases outside the gene matches: 3. This CDR3 spans 15 amino acids. Germline V gene lookup returns CDR1 MNHNY and CDR2 SVGAGI (reference sequence). CDR3 in DNA: TGTGCCAGCAGTTACCGAGCGGGGGGGGAAGAGACCCAGTACTTC. Amino acids: CASSYRAGGEETQYF.

The V gene is TRBV28, the J gene TRBJ2-1; 8 nucleotides match TRBD2. CDR3 size: 15 residues. V shed 7 bases and J 4 bases; nucleotides not matched to a gene: 9. From germline, CDR1 is MDHEN and CDR2 SYDVKM. This CDR3 reads CASTPEAGEYNEQFF. As DNA, the CDR3 is TGTGCCAGCACCCCGGAAGCGGGAGAATACAATGAGCAGTTCTTC. Complete variable domain (other parts from reference TRBV28 and TRBJ2-1): DVKVTQSSRYLVKRTGEKVFLECVQDMDHENMFWYRQDPGLGLRLIYFSYDVKMKEKGDIPEGYSVSREKKERFSLILESASTNQTSMYLCASTPEAGEYNEQFFGPGTRLTVL.

DNA for the CDR3: TGTGCCAGCAGTTCGTTTCCGGGACAGGGAAACGAGCAGTTCTTC. This sequence encodes CASSSFPGQGNEQFF. V is TRBV6-6 and J is TRBJ2-1; 9 bases match TRBD1. This CDR3 comprises 15 residues. J gave up 10 bases and V 4 bases, and 11 bases lay outside the gene matches. The V gene's germline CDR1 is MNHNY and CDR2 SVGAGI (reference sequence).

V gene TRBV7-2 combines with J gene TRBJ2-7; a possible D gene is TRBD1 (6 bases). The germline V and J ends were trimmed by 5 bases and 2 bases, with 16 bases remaining between them. The CDR3 totals 15 residues. CDR1 SGHTA and CDR2 FQGNSA come from the germline V gene. The CDR3 DNA reads TGTGCCAGCAGCGGTAACAGGGTTGGAGCCTACGAGCAGTACTTC. The encoded protein is CASSGNRVGAYEQYF.